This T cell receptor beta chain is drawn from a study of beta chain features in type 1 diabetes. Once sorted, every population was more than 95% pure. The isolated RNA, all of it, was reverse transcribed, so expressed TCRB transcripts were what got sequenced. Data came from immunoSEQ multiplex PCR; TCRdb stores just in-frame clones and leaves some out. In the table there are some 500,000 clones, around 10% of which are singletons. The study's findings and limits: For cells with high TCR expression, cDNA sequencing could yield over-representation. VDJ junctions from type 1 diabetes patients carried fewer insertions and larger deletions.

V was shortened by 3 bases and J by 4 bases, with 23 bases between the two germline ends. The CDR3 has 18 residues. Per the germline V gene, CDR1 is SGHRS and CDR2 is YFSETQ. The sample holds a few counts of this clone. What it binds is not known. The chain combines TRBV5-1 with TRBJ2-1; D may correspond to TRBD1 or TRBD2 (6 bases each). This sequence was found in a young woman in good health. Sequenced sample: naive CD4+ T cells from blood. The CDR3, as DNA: TGCGCCAGCAGCTCCCCGAGGGGGAACGGGACTGCTTACAATGAGCAGTTCTTC. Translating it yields CASSSPRGNGTAYNEQFF.